This T cell receptor beta chain was retrieved from a study of T cells after yellow fever vaccination. TCRdb redid the calling of the 5' RACE reads with MiXCR, one entry per CDR3 protein. The sample has roughly 79,000 distinct CDR3 sequences; about 7.2% are singletons. This clonotype was found many times. Antigen unknown. Points from the study as a whole: In post-booster samples, most primary-vaccination clones reappeared (approximately 96% CD4, 88% CD8). FACS-sorted repertoires could harbor abundant contaminating bulk-population clonotypes.

This CDR3 is 12 amino acids long. V was cut by 5 bases and J by 3 bases, with 10 bases left in between. The V gene's germline CDR1 is DFQATT and CDR2 SNEGSKA (reference sequence). The sequencing here drew on CD8+ T cells sorted from PBMCs, taken 9 to 11 days after the first yellow fever vaccination. This sequence originates from a man aged 18 to 35 who received the YFV17D yellow fever vaccine. The rearrangement uses TRBV20-1 and TRBJ1-1, with a tentative D call TRBD1 (5 bases). The CDR3 loop reads CSAAQVDTEAFF. CDR3 sequence (DNA): TGCAGTGCTGCACAGGTAGACACTGAAGCTTTCTTT.